This entry describes one TCR beta chain. The V and J ends lost 7 bases and 1 base, in that order; junction bases with no gene match: 4. Germline V gene lookup returns CDR1 GTSNPN and CDR2 SVGIG (reference sequence). This CDR3 has 13 amino acids. This specimen belongs to a study of CD8 T cells in Susac syndrome. Background on the study: There were roughly six sequenced Susac syndrome patients with active disease and 8 or 9 in remission. Blood was drawn from Susac syndrome patients while they were therapy-naive, on corticosteroids, or on intravenous immunoglobulin alone.

Each Susac syndrome patient had definite or probable disease by recently defined criteria. Reverse transcription of roughly 0.45 to 1 ug RNA used random hexamers. The method of amplification for TCR beta CDR3 was immunoSEQ multiplex PCR, covering 54 Vbeta and 13 Jbeta. TCRdb fed the immunoSEQ multiplex PCR reads into MiXCR, producing one record per CDR3 protein. The sample has roughly 220,000 distinct CDR3 sequences, 94% seen once. The sequenced sample was CD4+ T cells from PBMCs. The rearrangement joins TRBV30 to TRBJ2-1; 7 bases line up with TRBD1. The sequence was collected from a human donor with Susac syndrome. CDR3 in DNA: TGTGCCTACACCAGGGGGTCCTACAATGAGCAGTTCTTC. This sequence encodes CAYTRGSYNEQFF.